This record concerns one T cell receptor beta chain sequence. It has no known antigen specificity. The sample holds no much larger clone one base away, and base qualities are not on file. The cohort comprised around 690 healthy bone marrow donors. Cohort members were all nominally healthy when sampled, although unrecorded immune exposures were likely present. The donor tested CMV seronegative, placing the donor among the 350 or so seronegative members of the cohort. A peripheral blood sample was provided by each donor, and peripheral blood mononuclear cells were used for TCR beta sequencing. Genomic DNA extraction from the blood cell samples was performed with the Qiagen DNeasy Blood Extraction Kit. Trimming takes 6 bases from V and 4 bases from J, and the germline ends sit 12 bases apart. The CDR3 measures 14 amino acids from cysteine to phenylalanine. Just the 42-base CDR3 DNA is kept, in frame starting at base 1. Reading the germline V gene gives CDR1 MNHNS and CDR2 SASEGT.

The data were obtained in a study of cytomegalovirus exposure and HLA in healthy donors (dated by TCRdb to about 2017). In terms of the full investigation: An earlier analysis of approximately 600 of the donors reported approximately 300 Gb of sequence data and 117 million unique TCR beta sequences from about 179 million T cells. Every repertoire in the discovery cohort had been generated on one and the same sequencing platform. An early release that covered several hundred HLA-typed donors contained approximately 300 gigabases of sequencing data and approximately 85 million unique TCR sequences. To predict cytomegalovirus infection status, the study combined high-throughput TCR immunosequencing, statistical association of individual TCRs with disease status, and machine learning. An earlier analysis of approximately 580 of the donors used high-throughput TCR beta sequencing to judge whether each TCR beta V gene segment behaved as functional or pseudogenic. Rather than drawing on any new phenotypic data, the later analysis identified candidate immune exposures from TCR beta sequences and the way those sequences occurred across donors. Among the roughly 400 genotyped donors, more than 70% belonged to the genetic ancestry cluster associated with self-reported Caucasian donors. Alongside the repertoire data, information on donor age, sex, ethnicity and CMV serostatus was compiled. HLA typing included class I and class II loci at four-digit resolution. Genome-wide SNP genotypes for about 65% of the roughly 670 donors were used in a later genetic analysis, which treated that subset as a discovery cohort. The number of typed donors differed by locus: 629-630 for A, B, C, DRB1 and DQB1; about 520 for DQA1; some 590 for DPA1; and some 430 for DPB1. Along with the roughly 700-subject first cohort, a separate validation cohort of over a hundred different subjects was used. The study was designed to test whether signatures of past pathogen exposure could be identified by cataloging public T cell receptors. The study profiled the T cell repertoires of 500 to 800 subjects by immunosequencing and related them to cytomegalovirus serostatus. On average, 235,054 unique TCR beta nucleotide sequences were sequenced per donor among a few hundred genotyped donors of the cohort, with roughly 20% of those sequences being non-productive. Roughly five DR-DQ haplotypes were treated as single units for association and clustering because of strong linkage in the cohort. To study patterns of TCR occurrence, a later analysis re-analyzed previously published TCR beta repertoires from several hundred donors and added high-resolution HLA genotyping. What the research found in general, with its limitations: A later genetic analysis associated a missense DCLRE1C variant with V-gene and J-gene trimming of TCR beta chains, and an independent cohort replicated the association. A later analysis found that TCR association rates varied across HLA loci, with DRB1 alleles showing the most associated TCRs and HLA-C alleles the fewest. In an earlier analysis of about 600 of the donors, most TCR beta V segments appeared in productive rearrangements about 87% or about 30% of the time, broadly matching IMGT annotations. CMV serostatus was the only immune exposure information available for the cohort. A group of highly shared sequence variants was considered likely to be a technical artifact of the sequencing pipeline. A few of the identified cytomegalovirus-associated TCR beta chains were confirmed in vitro to be specific for cytomegalovirus antigens. Most CMV-associated TCR beta chains appeared to be HLA-restricted in a later analysis, and the HLA associations seemed to be driven largely by CMV exposure. In a later analysis, several top co-occurrence clusters were reported to appear linked to parvovirus B19, influenza, CMV and Epstein-Barr virus. Sequencing depth was assumed to be roughly uniform across donors in the presence/absence analyses, though that assumption may not hold. Most TCR sequences were observed very rarely across donors, whereas some public TCRs were present in many individuals. According to the authors, the approach could potentially be generalized to other disease states and immunological phenotypes. A later genetic analysis reported fewer N-insertions in productive TCRs among donors in an Asian-associated ancestry cluster than the 666-donor mean. When HLA alleles, especially DR and DQ, strongly co-occurred, attributing TCR associations to individual alleles was difficult. Over 15 rarely observed V segments, including chromosome 9 orphons, were excluded from the earlier analysis of just under 600 of the donors because counts were too low. This cohort had only TCR beta chains sequenced, and the lack of alpha or paired-chain data limited which features could be detected. Cytomegalovirus status was reported to be diagnosed by the classifier with high specificity and sensitivity in both the original and validation cohorts. A total of fewer than 200 TCR beta chains were listed by the study as associated with cytomegalovirus. A later analysis associated 16,951 TCR beta sequences with specific HLA alleles at a false discovery rate of 0.05. Because some donors lacked HLA typing at each locus, the association tests relied only on the typed subset. In a later analysis, HLA-associated TCR beta chains were found to be more clonally expanded and to have lower generation probabilities than equally common non-associated chains. Linkage disequilibrium might explain the correlated functional status among segregating V segments, but an unknown experimental factor could not be ruled out. A further reported finding was that TCR beta sequences accurately predicted the HLA-A and HLA-B alleles for most subjects in the first cohort. Some IMGT-functional V segments, including TRBV6-2 and TRBV6-3, could not be told apart with the 87-base-pair reads, so those segments were excluded.

Library method: the immunoSEQ multiplex PCR assay. A mixture of 60 forward primers for TCR Vbeta segments and 13 reverse primers for TCR Jbeta segments was used in the multiplex PCR. The CDR3 region of rearranged TCR beta genes was amplified from genomic DNA with a multiplex PCR assay. On the Illumina HiSeq System, the amplified TCR beta libraries were sequenced as 87-base-pair reads. Per the authors' processing: A later analysis counted approximately 84 million unique TCR beta chains across the 666 repertoires, and some 11 million of these chains were shared by at least two donors. A nearest-neighbor algorithm error-corrected the raw reads and collapsed the reads into unique sequences, merging closely related sequences to remove PCR and sequencing errors. To assign V, D and J gene segments, CDR3 sequences were aligned to IMGT reference sequences. For a sequence to be retained, at least a six-nucleotide match to both a V gene segment and a J gene segment was required. A rearrangement was called productive if the CDR3 had no stop codons and remained in frame with V and J, and every other rearrangement was called non-productive. CDR3 was defined according to IMGT convention as the region running from the second conserved V-encoded cysteine to the conserved J-encoded phenylalanine. The earlier analysis of about 500 of the donors excluded sequences that lacked an unambiguous match to a single V gene segment. In an earlier analysis of approximately 590 of the donors, V segments were called functional above 56.7% productive rearrangements and were called segregating when the between-donor standard deviation exceeded 5%. A statistical classification framework was developed to diagnose cytomegalovirus status using the catalog of TCR beta chain sequences. In a later analysis, V and J genes were assigned by comparing TCR nucleotide sequences against IMGT/GENE-DB human TR gene sequences. The TCRdist pipeline was used in a later analysis to assign CDR3 sequences and most-parsimonious VDJ recombination scenarios. A later analysis defined each TCR beta chain by its CDR3 amino acid sequence plus V-gene family, and excluded reads lacking a unique V-gene family. A later analysis removed 592 highly shared, low-generation-probability nucleotide sequences to deal with suspected cross-contamination and a sequencing artifact. For each public chain, a later analysis derived a clonal expansion index from normalized ranks of inferred template counts within each repertoire. A later analysis computed generation probabilities with a VDJ recombination model fitted to out-of-frame rearrangements, and checked the results against IGoR. A later analysis scored TCR-TCR, TCR-HLA and TCR-CMV co-occurrence with hypergeometric tests, applying a repertoire-size bias correction to TCR pairs. A later analysis estimated false discovery rates by permuting HLA or CMV assignments 20 times. In a later analysis, co-occurring TCRs were grouped using DBSCAN, and TCRdist sequence similarity was added for clustering within HLA-allele-positive subsets. Repertoires with fewer than 30,000 or more than 120,000 public chains, plus five repertoires with anomalous nucleotide sharing, were excluded from co-occurrence clustering. Sourced from immuneACCESS, this table was stored by TCRdb with only in-frame sequences that have V and J called. A share of the clones is absent; for the studies checked, an unresolved V gene accounts for under half, and the remainder has no known explanation. V and J calls and clone size follow that table, whereas D and trimming were derived from the DNA. This sample comprises hundreds of thousands of clones, approximately 85% of them detected only once. 0.24% of the sample goes to the ten largest clones.

What was sequenced was PBMCs. This TCR derives from a girl under 10 years old in good health and CMV-seronegative. The sequence is built from TRBV6-1 and TRBJ2-2; the D gene is perhaps TRBD1, from 6 matching bases. The sequenced DNA: TGTGCCAGCAGAAGAGGGACATTCACCGGGGAGCTGTTTTTT. Translated, this gives CASRRGTFTGELFF.